The rows below give T cell receptor beta chains drawn from one sample of a study of CXCR3-negative and CXCR3-positive naive CD8 T cells. One entry per CDR3 protein, without DNA, is what TCRdb gives after re-calling the 5' RACE reads. The sample includes 150,000 or so distinct CDR3 sequences. Material for sequencing was naive CXCR3+ CD8+ T cells from blood. These receptors all stem from a human donor in good health. Some clones in this sample may be carry-over from other donors' samples. Both conserved end residues are part of each CDR3. The order of the fields is V gene, J gene, CDR3 protein.

TRBV7-2,TRBJ2-1,CASSTAGSRGYNEQFF
TRBV29-1,TRBJ1-1,CSVEVNTEAFF
TRBV28,TRBJ2-7,CASSLLAQVSYEQYF
TRBV6-5,TRBJ1-5,CASSFQGARDQPQHF
TRBV20-1,TRBJ2-1,CSARDLEGTSYPYEQFF
TRBV15,TRBJ2-5,CATGTSRQETQYF
TRBV28,TRBJ2-7,CASSTLAGDSEQYF
TRBV28,TRBJ1-4,CASSRTVYEKLFF
TRBV7-9,TRBJ1-2,CASSFLTGDYGYTF
TRBV5-1,TRBJ2-2,CASSYRSGELFF
TRBV28,TRBJ2-7,CASSKTTGPNEQYF
TRBV4-1,TRBJ2-5,CASSSGRRDRGETQYF
TRBV28,TRBJ2-1,CASTPGGGFYNEQFF
TRBV5-1,TRBJ2-1,CASSSAPLTLSYNEQFF
TRBV7-9,TRBJ2-7,CASSWVGQGFYEQYF
TRBV29-1,TRBJ2-3,CSVEGFPLAGAIYTQYF
TRBV11-2,TRBJ1-1,CASSLDTGPTEAFF
TRBV5-1,TRBJ2-7,CASSPGTGQTSFEQYF
TRBV29-1,TRBJ1-1,CSVYGQANTEAFF
TRBV7-9,TRBJ2-1,CASSSYLGGPDNEQFF
TRBV20-1,TRBJ2-7,CSAPRGGGYEQYF
TRBV5-1,TRBJ1-1,CATLGPGASTEAFF
TRBV28,TRBJ2-4,CASGGPGENIQYF